The next 9 T cell receptor beta chains were all read from a single sample in a study of blood T cell repertoires in COVID-19. Measured with immunoSEQ multiplex PCR; TCRdb has only the in-frame clones, and not every one. Here the sample spans over 200,000 clones, roughly 85% being singletons. The sample consisted of PBMCs or T cells enriched from blood (not recorded which). Receptor source: a woman aged 50 to 60 who had recovered from COVID-19.

The V gene is TRBV7-8, the J gene TRBJ1-2; D is uncertain. The CDR3 is 13 amino acids. V was pared by 1 base and J by 1 base, with 4 bases between. In germline, CDR1 is SGHVS, CDR2 FQNEAQ. The chain's CDR3 is CASSLDHNYGYTF. The CDR3 DNA reads TGTGCCAGCAGCTTAGATCATAACTATGGCTACACCTTC.

The chain employs TRBV5-5 and TRBJ2-5, with TRBD2 as a possible D gene (6 bases). The V end lost 2 bases, the J end lost 2 bases, and 16 bases lay between the germline ends. The V gene's germline CDR1 is SGHKS and CDR2 YYEKEE (reference sequence). This CDR3 is built from 16 residues. The CDR3 DNA reads as TGTGCCAGCAGCTTACCCCGGGACTTTGGGCAAGAGACCCAGTACTTC. It encodes CASSLPRDFGQETQYF.

J is TRBJ2-1 and V is TRBV14, with 10 nucleotides matching TRBD2. Losses at the gene ends were 0 bases for V and 8 bases for J; bases not matched to a gene: 13. Germline CDR1 SGHDN, CDR2 FVKESK. This CDR3 is 18 amino acids long. CDR3 sequence reads: CASSQDWASGSRFDEQFF. The CDR3 DNA reads as TGTGCCAGCAGCCAAGATTGGGCTAGCGGGAGCCGGTTCGATGAGCAGTTCTTC.

The J gene is TRBJ2-7, the V gene TRBV4-1; weak D call: TRBD2 (6 bases). This CDR3 spans 16 amino acids. Germline values: CDR1 MGHRA, CDR2 YSYEKL. The V and J ends lost 2 bases and 4 bases respectively, with 18 bases between them. CDR3 in amino acids: CASSQYRLGPRYEQYF. DNA for the CDR3: TGCGCCAGCAGCCAATACCGACTAGGCCCAAGGTACGAGCAGTACTTC.

The chain recombines TRBV27 with TRBJ1-2; no definite D call. Trimming shortened V by 2 bases and J by 8 bases, and 15 bases separated the two germline ends. This CDR3 region has 14 residues. Germline V gene lookup returns CDR1 MNHEY and CDR2 SMNVEV (reference sequence). The CDR3 here is CASSLTPFQNGYTF. The CDR3 region has the DNA TGTGCCAGCAGTTTAACCCCCTTTCAGAACGGCTACACCTTC.

This sequence joins TRBV9 and TRBJ2-7; TRBD2 agrees at 10 bases. J gave up 3 bases and V 2 bases, and 5 bases lay outside the gene matches. CDR1 and CDR2 from the germline V gene are SGDLS and YYNGEE. The CDR3 contains 15 residues. CDR3 sequence reads: CASSVLAGDVYEQYF. DNA for the CDR3: TGTGCCAGCAGCGTTCTAGCGGGAGATGTCTACGAGCAGTACTTC.

As regards this clone: The identical CDR3 is also encoded by other nucleotide sequences in the sample. The V call is TRBV5-1, the J call TRBJ1-1, with 11 bases aligning to TRBD1. The CDR3 loop spans 14 amino acids. Germline-derived CDR1 and CDR2 are SGHRS and YFSETQ. V gave up 4 bases and J gave up 5 bases; unmatched junction bases: 4. The CDR3 DNA follows: TGCGCCAGCAGCCCCGGGACAGGGGGGACTGAAGCTTTCTTT. Translated, it gives CASSPGTGGTEAFF.

The gene calls are TRBV7-6 and TRBJ1-2; 12 bases map to TRBD1. The length of the CDR3 is 15 residues. Trimming removed 5 bases from V and 6 bases from J; junction bases left unmatched: 7. Germline CDR1 reads SGHVS; CDR2 reads FNYEAQ. Here the CDR3 reads CASSPGTGGFDGYTF. The CDR3 region has the DNA TGTGCCAGCAGCCCCGGGACAGGGGGCTTTGATGGCTACACCTTC.

The CDR3: CASSSTQGAGGYTF. The CDR3 nucleotides are TGTGCCAGCAGCTCAACACAGGGGGCTGGGGGCTACACCTTC. This rearrangement joins TRBV7-2 to TRBJ1-2, with 9 positions matching TRBD1. The CDR3 length is 14 residues. Germline V CDR1 and CDR2: SGHTA, FQGNSA. J was trimmed by 8 bases and V by 4 bases; bases with no gene match: 8.